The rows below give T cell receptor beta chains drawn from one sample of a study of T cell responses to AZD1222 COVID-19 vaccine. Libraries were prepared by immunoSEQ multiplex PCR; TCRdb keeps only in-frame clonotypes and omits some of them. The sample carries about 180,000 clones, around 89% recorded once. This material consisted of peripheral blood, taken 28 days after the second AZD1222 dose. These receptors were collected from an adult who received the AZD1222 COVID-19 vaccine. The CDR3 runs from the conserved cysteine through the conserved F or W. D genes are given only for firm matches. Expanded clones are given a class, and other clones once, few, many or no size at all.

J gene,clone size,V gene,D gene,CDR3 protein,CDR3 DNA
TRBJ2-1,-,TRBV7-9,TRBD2,CASSLVGGLAEHSYNEQFF,TGTGCCAGCAGCTTAGTCGGAGGGCTAGCGGAGCACTCCTACAATGAGCAGTTCTTC
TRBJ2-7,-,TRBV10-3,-,CATAAEGAGYEQYF,TGTGCCACCGCCGCGGAGGGGGCCGGCTACGAGCAGTACTTC
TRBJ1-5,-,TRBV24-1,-,CATSDSQGSHSNQPQHF,TGTGCCACCAGTGATTCACAGGGTTCGCATAGCAATCAGCCCCAGCATTTT
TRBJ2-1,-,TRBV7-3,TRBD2,CASSPSGREYNEQFF,TGTGCCAGCAGCCCTAGCGGGAGGGAGTACAATGAGCAGTTCTTC
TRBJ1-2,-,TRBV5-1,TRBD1,CASSPRQGTISGYTF,TGCGCCAGCAGCCCCCGACAGGGTACGATAAGTGGCTACACCTTC
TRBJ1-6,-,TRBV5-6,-,CASSLDWGYNSPLHF,TGTGCCAGCAGCTTGGATTGGGGGTATAATTCACCCCTCCACTTT
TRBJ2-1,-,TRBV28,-,CASQGWLRANEQFF,TGTGCCAGTCAGGGTTGGCTCAGGGCGAATGAGCAGTTCTTC
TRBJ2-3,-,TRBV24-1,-,CATSDRLASSTDTQYF,TGTGCCACCAGTGATCGCCTAGCGTCTAGCACAGATACGCAGTATTTT
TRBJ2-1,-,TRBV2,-,CASSSSGNEQFF,TGTGCCAGCAGTTCGAGCGGCAATGAGCAGTTCTTC
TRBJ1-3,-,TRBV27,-,CASSLGHQAGNTIYF,TGTGCCAGCAGCCTGGGACACCAAGCCGGAAACACCATATATTTT
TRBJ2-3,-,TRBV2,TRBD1,CASSLRSTGADTQYF,TGTGCCAGCAGCCTCCGTTCGACAGGGGCAGATACGCAGTATTTT
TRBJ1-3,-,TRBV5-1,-,CASSLEASGNTIYF,TGCGCCAGCAGCTTGGAGGCTTCTGGAAACACCATATATTTT
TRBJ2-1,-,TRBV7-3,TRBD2,CASSQLAAVGNEQFF,TGTGCCAGCAGCCAACTAGCGGCCGTAGGGAATGAGCAGTTCTTC
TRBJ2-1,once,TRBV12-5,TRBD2,CASALTAGGAYNEQFF,TGTGCTAGTGCCCTAACAGCGGGAGGGGCCTACAATGAGCAGTTCTTC
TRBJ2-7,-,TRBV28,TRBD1,CASRSGQGDHEQYF,TGTGCCAGCAGATCGGGACAGGGGGACCACGAGCAGTACTTC